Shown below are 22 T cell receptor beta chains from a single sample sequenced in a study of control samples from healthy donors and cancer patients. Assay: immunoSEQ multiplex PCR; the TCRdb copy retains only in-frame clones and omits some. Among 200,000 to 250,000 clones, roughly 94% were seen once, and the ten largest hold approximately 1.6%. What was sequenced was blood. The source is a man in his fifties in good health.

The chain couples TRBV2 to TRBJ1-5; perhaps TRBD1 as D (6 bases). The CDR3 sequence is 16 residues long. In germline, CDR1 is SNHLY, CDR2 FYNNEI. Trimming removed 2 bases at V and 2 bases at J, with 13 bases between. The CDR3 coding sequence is TGTGCCAGCAGTGAAAGGCCGGGGGCAGGCAATCAGCCCCAGCATTTT. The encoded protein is CASSERPGAGNQPQHF.

The CDR3 loop reads CASSIERTVDTQYF. The CDR3 DNA reads as TGTGCCAGTAGTATAGAGCGCACAGTAGATACGCAGTATTTT. The chain joins TRBV19 to TRBJ2-3, with D uncertain. The V end was cut by 0 bases, the J end by 5 bases, with 9 bases between. This CDR3 region has 14 residues. The germline gives CDR1 LNHDA, CDR2 SQIVND (reference sequence).

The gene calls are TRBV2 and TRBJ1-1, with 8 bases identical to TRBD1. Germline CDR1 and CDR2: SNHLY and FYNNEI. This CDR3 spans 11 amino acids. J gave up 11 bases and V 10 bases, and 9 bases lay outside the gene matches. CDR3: CAKYRGRSAFF. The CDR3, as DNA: TGTGCCAAATACAGGGGGAGGAGTGCTTTCTTT.

The CDR3 sequence: CASSPRGTPSAEAFF. CDR3 in DNA: TGTGCCAGCAGCCCGAGGGGGACTCCTTCCGCTGAAGCTTTCTTT. V usage is TRBV7-6 and J usage is TRBJ1-1, with TRBD1 as a possible D gene (6 bases). Germline assignment: CDR1 SGHVS and CDR2 FNYEAQ. This CDR3 is 15 amino acids long. Trimming took 5 bases from V and 6 from J, leaving 19 bases between them. The full variable domain, rest sourced from reference TRBV7-6 and TRBJ1-1, is GAGVSQSPRYKVTKRGQDVALRCDPISGHVSLYWYRQALGQGPEFLTYFNYEAQQDKSGLPNDRFSAERPEGSISTLTIQRTEQRDSAMYRCASSPRGTPSAEAFFGQGTRLTVV.

CDR3 DNA: TGCGCCAGCAGCTTGGACAGCGGGGGGACCTACAATGAGCAGTTCTTC. Its protein is CASSLDSGGTYNEQFF. V and J are TRBV5-1 and TRBJ2-1; 9 nucleotides line up with TRBD2. Germline V gene data show CDR1 as SGHRS and CDR2 as YFSETQ. The ends lost 0 bases at V and 2 bases at J; junction bases unmatched: 3. This CDR3 has 16 amino acids.

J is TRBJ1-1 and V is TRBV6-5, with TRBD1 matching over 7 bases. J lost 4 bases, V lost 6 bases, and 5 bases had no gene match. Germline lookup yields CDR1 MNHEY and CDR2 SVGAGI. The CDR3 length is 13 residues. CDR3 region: CASRLTGTTEAFF. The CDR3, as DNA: TGTGCCAGCAGATTGACAGGGACCACTGAAGCTTTCTTT.

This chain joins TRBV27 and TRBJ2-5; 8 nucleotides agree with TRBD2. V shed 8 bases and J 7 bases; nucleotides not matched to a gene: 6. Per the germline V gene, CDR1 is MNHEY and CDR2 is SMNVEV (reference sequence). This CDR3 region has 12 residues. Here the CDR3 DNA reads TGTGCCAGCTCCCGGGGGGGGGCGACCCAGTACTTC. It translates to CASSRGGATQYF.

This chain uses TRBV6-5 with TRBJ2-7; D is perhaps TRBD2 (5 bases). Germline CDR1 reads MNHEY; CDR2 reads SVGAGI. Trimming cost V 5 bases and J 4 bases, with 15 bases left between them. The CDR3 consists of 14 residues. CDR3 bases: TGTGCCAGCAGTCCCCTCGGGGTCGGATACGAGCAGTACTTC. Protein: CASSPLGVGYEQYF.

The CDR3 DNA reads as TGTGCCAGCAGCTTATCCGCAGGGGAGAGTGAGCAGTTCTTC. Protein sequence: CASSLSAGESEQFF. The V and J genes are TRBV7-8 and TRBJ2-1; possible D gene TRBD1, 6 bases. V dropped 2 bases and J dropped 9 bases, with 14 bases sitting between them. The CDR3 is 14 residues long. Germline V lookup: CDR1 SGHVS, CDR2 FQNEAQ.

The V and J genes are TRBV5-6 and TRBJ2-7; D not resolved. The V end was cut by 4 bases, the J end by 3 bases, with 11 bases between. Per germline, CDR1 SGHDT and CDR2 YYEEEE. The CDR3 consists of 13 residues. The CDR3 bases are TGTGCCAGCAGCCCTGGGCAGCGCTACGAGCAGTACTTC. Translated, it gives CASSPGQRYEQYF.

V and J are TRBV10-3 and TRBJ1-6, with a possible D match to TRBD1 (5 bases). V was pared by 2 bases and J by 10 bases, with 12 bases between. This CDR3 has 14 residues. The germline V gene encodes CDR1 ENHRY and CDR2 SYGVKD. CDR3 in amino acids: CAISEDPSGSPLHF. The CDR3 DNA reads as TGTGCCATCAGTGAGGATCCCTCAGGGTCACCCCTCCACTTT.

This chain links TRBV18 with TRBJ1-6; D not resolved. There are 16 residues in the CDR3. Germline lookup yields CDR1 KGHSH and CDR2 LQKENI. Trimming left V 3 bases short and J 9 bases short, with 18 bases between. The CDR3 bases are TGTGCCAGCTCACCCTCGGCGAGGTTTGAAAGTTCACCCCTCCACTTT. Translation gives CASSPSARFESSPLHF.

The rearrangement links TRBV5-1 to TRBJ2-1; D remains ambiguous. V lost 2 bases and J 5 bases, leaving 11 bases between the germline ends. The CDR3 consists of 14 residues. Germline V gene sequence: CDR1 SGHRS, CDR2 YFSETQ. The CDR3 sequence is CASSLGLLNNEQFF. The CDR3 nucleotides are TGCGCCAGCAGCTTAGGCCTGCTGAACAATGAGCAGTTCTTC. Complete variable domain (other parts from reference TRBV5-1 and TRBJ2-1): KAGVTQTPRYLIKTRGQQVTLSCSPISGHRSVSWYQQTPGQGLQFLFEYFSETQRNKGNFPGRFSGRQFSNSRSEMNVSTLELGDSALYLCASSLGLLNNEQFFGPGTRLTVL.

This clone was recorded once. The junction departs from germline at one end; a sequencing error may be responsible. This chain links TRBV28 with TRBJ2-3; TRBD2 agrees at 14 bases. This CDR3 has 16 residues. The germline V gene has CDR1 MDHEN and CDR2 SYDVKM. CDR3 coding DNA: TGTGCCAGCAGTTTACCTCGGACTAGCGGGGGGACTAGCTTTAATTTT. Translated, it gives CASSLPRTSGGTSFNF.

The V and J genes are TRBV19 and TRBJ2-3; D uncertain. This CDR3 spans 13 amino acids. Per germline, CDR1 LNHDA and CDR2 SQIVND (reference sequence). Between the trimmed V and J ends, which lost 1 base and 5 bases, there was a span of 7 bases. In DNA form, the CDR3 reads TGTGCCAGTAGTATAGGTGGGATAGATACGCAGTATTTT. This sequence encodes CASSIGGIDTQYF.

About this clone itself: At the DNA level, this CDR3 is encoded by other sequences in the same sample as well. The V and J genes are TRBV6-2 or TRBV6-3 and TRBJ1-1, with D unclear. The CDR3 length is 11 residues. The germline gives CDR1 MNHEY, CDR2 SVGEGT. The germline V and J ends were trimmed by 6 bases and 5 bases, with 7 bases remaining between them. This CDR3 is CASSPGTEAFF. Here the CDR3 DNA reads TGTGCCAGCAGCCCTGGAACTGAAGCTTTCTTT.

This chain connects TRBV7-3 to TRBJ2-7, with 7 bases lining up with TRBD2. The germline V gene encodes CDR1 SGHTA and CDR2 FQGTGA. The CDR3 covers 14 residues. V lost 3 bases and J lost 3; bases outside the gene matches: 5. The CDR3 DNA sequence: TGTGCCAGCAGCTTTGCCCCGGGGGGCTACGAGCAGTACTTC. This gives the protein CASSFAPGGYEQYF.

In nucleotides, the CDR3 is TGTGCCAGCGAGACAGGGGGCCCGAACACCGGGGAGCTGTTTTTT. Translated: CASETGGPNTGELFF. The V and J genes are TRBV19 and TRBJ2-2; 10 bases fit TRBD1. The CDR3 spans 15 residues. The J segment lost 0 bases and the V segment lost 9 bases, leaving 4 bases of the junction unmatched. In germline, CDR1 is LNHDA, CDR2 SQIVND (reference sequence).

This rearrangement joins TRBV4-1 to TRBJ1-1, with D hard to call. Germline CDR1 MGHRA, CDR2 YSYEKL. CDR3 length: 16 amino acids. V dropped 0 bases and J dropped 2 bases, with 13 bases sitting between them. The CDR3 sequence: CASSQEGLGANTEAFF. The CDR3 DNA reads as TGCGCCAGCAGCCAAGAGGGATTAGGAGCCAACACTGAAGCTTTCTTT.

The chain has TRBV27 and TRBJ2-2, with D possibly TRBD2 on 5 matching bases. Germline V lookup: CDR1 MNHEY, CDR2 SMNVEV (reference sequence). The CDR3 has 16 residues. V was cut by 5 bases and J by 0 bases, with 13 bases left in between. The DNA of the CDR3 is TGTGCCAGCAGTGCCCGAGGGCCCCCGAACACCGGGGAGCTGTTTTTT. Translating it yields CASSARGPPNTGELFF.

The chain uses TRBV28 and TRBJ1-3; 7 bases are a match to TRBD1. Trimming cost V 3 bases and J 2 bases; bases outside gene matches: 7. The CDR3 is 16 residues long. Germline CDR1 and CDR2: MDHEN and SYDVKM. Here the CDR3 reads CASSLSGGRAGNTIYF. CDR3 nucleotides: TGTGCCAGCAGTTTGTCAGGGGGTCGGGCTGGAAACACCATATATTTT.

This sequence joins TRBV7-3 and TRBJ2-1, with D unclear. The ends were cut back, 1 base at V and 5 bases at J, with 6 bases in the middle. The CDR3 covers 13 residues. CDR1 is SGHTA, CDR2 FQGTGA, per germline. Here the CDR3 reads CASSLSRNNEQFF. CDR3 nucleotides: TGTGCCAGCAGCTTAAGTCGGAACAATGAGCAGTTCTTC.